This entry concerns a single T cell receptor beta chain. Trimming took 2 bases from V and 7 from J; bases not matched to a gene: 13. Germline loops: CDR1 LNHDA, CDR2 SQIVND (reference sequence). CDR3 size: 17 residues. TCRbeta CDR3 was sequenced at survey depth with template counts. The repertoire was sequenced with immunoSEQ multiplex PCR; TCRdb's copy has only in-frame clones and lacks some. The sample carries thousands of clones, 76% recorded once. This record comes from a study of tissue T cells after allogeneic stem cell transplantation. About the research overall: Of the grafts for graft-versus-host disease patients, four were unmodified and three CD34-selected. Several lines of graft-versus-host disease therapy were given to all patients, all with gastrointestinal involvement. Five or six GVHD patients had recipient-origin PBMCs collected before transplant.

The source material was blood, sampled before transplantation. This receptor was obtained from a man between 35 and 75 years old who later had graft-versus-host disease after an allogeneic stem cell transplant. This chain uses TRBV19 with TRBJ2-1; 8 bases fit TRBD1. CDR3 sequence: CASSIPWTGSYANEQFF. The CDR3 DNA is TGTGCCAGTAGTATACCCTGGACAGGGTCGTATGCGAATGAGCAGTTCTTC.